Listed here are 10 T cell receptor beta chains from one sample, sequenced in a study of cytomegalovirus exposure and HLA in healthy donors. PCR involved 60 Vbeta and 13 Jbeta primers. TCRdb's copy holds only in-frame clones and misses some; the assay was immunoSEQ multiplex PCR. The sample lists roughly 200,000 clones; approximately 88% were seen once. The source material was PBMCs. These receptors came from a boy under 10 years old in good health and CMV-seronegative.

The CDR3 loop is CASSPLWDNNEQFF. CDR3 nucleotide sequence: TGTGCCAGCTCACCACTATGGGACAACAATGAGCAGTTCTTC. V gene TRBV18 combines with J gene TRBJ2-1; tentative D call: TRBD1 (6 bases). CDR1 KGHSH and CDR2 LQKENI come from the germline V gene. This CDR3 region has 14 residues. V lost 1 base, J lost 5 bases, and 9 bases lay in between.

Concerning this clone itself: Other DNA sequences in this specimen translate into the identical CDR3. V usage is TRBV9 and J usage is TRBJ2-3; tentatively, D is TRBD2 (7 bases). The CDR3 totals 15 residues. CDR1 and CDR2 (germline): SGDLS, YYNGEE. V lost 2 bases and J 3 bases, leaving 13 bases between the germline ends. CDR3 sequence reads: CASSVGAGATDTQYF. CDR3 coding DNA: TGTGCCAGCAGCGTGGGTGCGGGGGCAACAGATACGCAGTATTTT.

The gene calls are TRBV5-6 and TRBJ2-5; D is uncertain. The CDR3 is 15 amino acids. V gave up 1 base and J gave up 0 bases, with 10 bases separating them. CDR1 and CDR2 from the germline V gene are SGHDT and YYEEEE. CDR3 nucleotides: TGTGCCAGCAGCTTGCGACACTTCCACCAAGAGACCCAGTACTTC. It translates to CASSLRHFHQETQYF.

The CDR3 nucleotides read TGTGCCAGCAACCGGGACTATGGGAATGAGCAGTTCTTC. Encoded protein: CASNRDYGNEQFF. The chain uses TRBV6-1 and TRBJ2-1; TRBD2 aligns across 7 bases. V dropped 7 bases and J dropped 7; count of bases not matched to a gene: 7. CDR1 is MNHNS and CDR2 is SASEGT in the germline V gene. The CDR3 has 13 amino acids.

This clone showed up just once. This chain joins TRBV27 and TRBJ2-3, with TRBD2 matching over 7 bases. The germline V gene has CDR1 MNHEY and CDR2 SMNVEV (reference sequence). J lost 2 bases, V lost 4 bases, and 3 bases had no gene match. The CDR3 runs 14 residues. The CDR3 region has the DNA TGTGCCAGCAGTTGGGGGGGGAACACAGATACGCAGTATTTT. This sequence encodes CASSWGGNTDTQYF.

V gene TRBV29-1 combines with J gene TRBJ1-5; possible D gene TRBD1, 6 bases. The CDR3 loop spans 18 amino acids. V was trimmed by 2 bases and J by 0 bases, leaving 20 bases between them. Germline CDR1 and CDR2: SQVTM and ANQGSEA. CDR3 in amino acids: CSVEWRQGWKYSNQPQHF. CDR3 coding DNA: TGCAGCGTTGAATGGCGGCAGGGGTGGAAATATAGCAATCAGCCCCAGCATTTT.

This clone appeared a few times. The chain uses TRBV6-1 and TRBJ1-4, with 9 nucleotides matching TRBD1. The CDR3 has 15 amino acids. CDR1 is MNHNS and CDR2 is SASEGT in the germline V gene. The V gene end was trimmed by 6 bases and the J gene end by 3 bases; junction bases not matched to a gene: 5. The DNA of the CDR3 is TGTGCCAGCAGAACAGGGGGCGTATCTAATGAAAAACTGTTTTTT. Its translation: CASRTGGVSNEKLFF.

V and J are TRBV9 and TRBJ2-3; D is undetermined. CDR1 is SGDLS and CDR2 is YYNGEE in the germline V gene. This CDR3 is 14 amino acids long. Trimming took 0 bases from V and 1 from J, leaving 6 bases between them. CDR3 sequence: CASSVARGTDTQYF. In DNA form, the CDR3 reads TGTGCCAGCAGCGTAGCTCGGGGCACAGATACGCAGTATTTT.

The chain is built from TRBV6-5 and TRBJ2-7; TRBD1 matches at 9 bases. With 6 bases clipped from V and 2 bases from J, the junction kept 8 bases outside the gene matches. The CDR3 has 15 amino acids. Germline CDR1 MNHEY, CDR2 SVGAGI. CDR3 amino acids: CASSETGTGTYEQYF. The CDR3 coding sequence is TGTGCCAGCAGCGAAACCGGGACAGGGACCTACGAGCAGTACTTC.

This CDR3 reads CASSLGTGISYGYTF. The CDR3 DNA follows: TGCGCCAGCAGCTTGGGGACAGGGATAAGCTATGGCTACACCTTC. The rearrangement uses TRBV5-1 and TRBJ1-2, with 8 bases lining up with TRBD1. V dropped 0 bases and J dropped 4; count of bases not matched to a gene: 5. This CDR3 is 15 amino acids long. Germline V gene data show CDR1 as SGHRS and CDR2 as YFSETQ.